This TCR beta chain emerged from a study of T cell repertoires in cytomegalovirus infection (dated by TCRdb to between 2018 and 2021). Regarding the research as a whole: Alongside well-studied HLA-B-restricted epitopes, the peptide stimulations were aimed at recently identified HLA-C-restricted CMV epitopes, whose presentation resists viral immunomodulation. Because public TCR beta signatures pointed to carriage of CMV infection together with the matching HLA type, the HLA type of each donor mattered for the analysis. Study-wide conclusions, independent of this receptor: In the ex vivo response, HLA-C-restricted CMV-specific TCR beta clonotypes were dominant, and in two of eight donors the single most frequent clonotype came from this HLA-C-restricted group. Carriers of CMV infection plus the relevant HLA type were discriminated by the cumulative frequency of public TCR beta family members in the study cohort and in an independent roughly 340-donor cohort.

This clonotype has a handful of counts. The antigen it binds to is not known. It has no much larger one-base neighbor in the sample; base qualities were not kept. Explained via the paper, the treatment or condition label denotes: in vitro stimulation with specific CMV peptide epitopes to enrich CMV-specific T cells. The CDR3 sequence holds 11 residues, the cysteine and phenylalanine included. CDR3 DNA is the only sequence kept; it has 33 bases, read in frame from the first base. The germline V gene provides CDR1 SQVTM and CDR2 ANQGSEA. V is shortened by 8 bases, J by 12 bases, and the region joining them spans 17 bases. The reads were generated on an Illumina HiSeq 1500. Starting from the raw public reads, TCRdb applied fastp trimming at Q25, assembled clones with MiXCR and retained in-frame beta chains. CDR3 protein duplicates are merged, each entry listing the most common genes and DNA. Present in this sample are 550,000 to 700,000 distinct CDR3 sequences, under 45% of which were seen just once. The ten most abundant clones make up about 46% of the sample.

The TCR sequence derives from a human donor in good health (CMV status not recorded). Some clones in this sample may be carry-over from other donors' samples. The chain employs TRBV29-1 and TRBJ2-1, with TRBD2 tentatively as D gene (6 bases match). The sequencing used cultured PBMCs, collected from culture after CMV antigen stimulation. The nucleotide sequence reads TGCAGCCTCCGAAGGGAGGCTGTGCAGTTCTTC. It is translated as CSLRREAVQFF.